These 24 T cell receptor beta chains came from one sample sequenced in a study of control samples from healthy donors and cancer patients. TCRdb's table, derived via immunoSEQ multiplex PCR, lists solely in-frame clones and lacks some. The table has 100,000 or so clones, around 86% seen once. Material: blood. These receptors were obtained from a woman between 45 and 60 years old in good health.

This rearrangement joins TRBV6-2 or TRBV6-3 to TRBJ1-5; D gene uncertain. In germline, CDR1 is MNHEY, CDR2 SVGEGT. CDR3 size: 17 residues. Trimming stripped 6 bases from V and 2 bases from J, with 20 bases between. Written as DNA, the CDR3 is TGTGCCAGCAGACCTACAAACCGGGGAGGCGGCAATCAGCCCCAGCATTTT. Residues: CASRPTNRGGGNQPQHF.

This chain connects TRBV12-5 to TRBJ1-1; unclear D gene. Looked up from germline, CDR1 is LGHNT and CDR2 is FRNRAP. V dropped 7 bases and J dropped 6 bases, with 15 bases sitting between them. The CDR3 consists of 13 residues. The CDR3 DNA follows: TGTGCTAGTGATGAGAGGTCTAGACCTGAAGCTTTCTTT. This encodes CASDERSRPEAFF.

The chain links TRBV28 to TRBJ2-7; 10 nucleotides match TRBD1. The CDR3 is 16 residues long. Germline-derived CDR1 and CDR2 are MDHEN and SYDVKM. Trimming removed 4 bases from V and 2 bases from J; junction bases left unmatched: 8. In DNA, the CDR3 is TGTGCCAGCAGTTCCCCGGGACAGGGGCCCACCTACGAGCAGTACTTC. Translated: CASSSPGQGPTYEQYF.

The chain uses TRBV5-4 and TRBJ2-2; D may correspond to TRBD1 or TRBD2 (5 bases each). Germline CDR1 and CDR2: SGHNT and YYREEE (reference sequence). Trimming took off 0 bases at V and 5 bases at J, with 14 bases between the two ends. This CDR3 has 16 amino acids. The DNA of the CDR3 is TGTGCCAGCAGCTTGGTAGCCGGGGCTGGAACCGGGGAGCTGTTTTTT. Residues: CASSLVAGAGTGELFF.

This sequence joins TRBV19 and TRBJ1-2; tentative D call: TRBD1 (5 bases). The germline V gene encodes CDR1 LNHDA and CDR2 SQIVND (reference sequence). The CDR3 has 15 amino acids. V gave up 7 bases and J gave up 5 bases, with 20 bases separating them. CDR3 nucleotide sequence: TGTGCCAGTATCCCCGATCCCAGGGAGGGGTATGGCTACACCTTC. Its protein product is CASIPDPREGYGYTF.

The chain has TRBV19 and TRBJ2-7; D unclear. The germline V gene has CDR1 LNHDA and CDR2 SQIVND (reference sequence). CDR3 size: 13 residues. Between the trimmed V and J ends, which lost 6 bases and 0 bases, there was a span of 9 bases. The CDR3 is CASRPPPSYEQYF. Written as DNA, the CDR3 is TGTGCCAGTAGGCCGCCCCCCTCCTACGAGCAGTACTTC.

Comment on this clone: The same CDR3 is also encoded by other DNA sequences in this sample. This chain joins TRBV7-9 and TRBJ1-1; a weak D match, TRBD1 (6 bases). V lost 3 bases, J lost 4 bases, and 12 bases lay in between. CDR3 length: 14 amino acids. CDR1 and CDR2 from the germline V gene are SEHNR and FQNEAQ (reference sequence). The CDR3 spells CASSLGGARTEAFF. The CDR3 DNA follows: TGTGCCAGCAGCTTGGGGGGGGCACGCACTGAAGCTTTCTTT.

The gene calls are TRBV24-1 and TRBJ2-3, with D tentatively TRBD2 (6 bases). Germline CDR1 reads KGHDR; CDR2 reads SFDVKD. With 5 bases removed from V and 5 bases from J, the gap between germline ends came to 13 bases. The CDR3 is made up of 14 amino acids. For the CDR3, the DNA is TGTGCCACCAGTGTCGGGGGAGCGGGAGATACGCAGTATTTT. It encodes CATSVGGAGDTQYF.

This chain connects TRBV6-2 or TRBV6-3 to TRBJ1-2; 7 bases agree with TRBD1. The CDR3 runs to 12 residues. CDR1 MNHEY and CDR2 SVGEGT come from the germline V gene. V trimming: 6 bases; J trimming: 7 bases; junction bases outside the gene matches: 5. The CDR3 bases are TGTGCCAGCAGCCAGGGGGGAATTGGCTACACCTTC. The encoded protein is CASSQGGIGYTF.

The chain joins TRBV3-1 (or the pseudogene TRBV3-2) to TRBJ1-2, with 9 bases identical to TRBD1. The germline gives CDR1 LGHDT, CDR2 YNNKEL (reference sequence). The CDR3 extends over 15 amino acids. Trimming removed 1 base from V and 4 bases from J; junction bases left unmatched: 4. In DNA, the CDR3 is TGTGCCAGCAGCCAAGGGGACAGGGTAGCCTATGGCTACACCTTC. Its protein is CASSQGDRVAYGYTF.

The chain links TRBV3-1 (or the pseudogene TRBV3-2) to TRBJ2-3; possible D gene TRBD2, 6 bases. V was trimmed by 4 bases and J by 0 bases, leaving 14 bases between them. The CDR3 is 16 amino acids. The V gene's germline CDR1 is LGHDT and CDR2 YNNKEL (reference sequence). As DNA, the CDR3 is TGTGCCAGCAGCCCCGAGGAGGGACTCAGCACAGATACGCAGTATTTT. Residues: CASSPEEGLSTDTQYF.

The rearrangement links TRBV29-1 to TRBJ1-2, with D unclear. CDR3 length: 13 residues. Germline V gene data show CDR1 as SQVTM and CDR2 as ANQGSEA. V lost 0 bases, J lost 8 bases, and 13 bases lay in between. The CDR3 spells CSVEDFTSQGYTF. CDR3 coding DNA: TGCAGCGTTGAAGACTTTACTTCCCAAGGCTACACCTTC.

This clone was picked up one time. The DNA of the CDR3 is TGCGCCAGCAGCTTGGACTCTAGCACAGATACGCAGTATTTT. Translation gives CASSLDSSTDTQYF. This chain connects TRBV5-1 to TRBJ2-3; D not certain. There are 14 residues in the CDR3. Trimming removed 0 bases from V and 0 bases from J, with 5 bases in between. Germline V gene lookup returns CDR1 SGHRS and CDR2 YFSETQ.

The chain is built from TRBV24-1 and TRBJ2-1; 11 positions match TRBD1. The germline V gene encodes CDR1 KGHDR and CDR2 SFDVKD. This CDR3 is built from 15 residues. V was pared by 4 bases and J by 8 bases, with 6 bases of the junction left unmatched. CDR3 sequence (DNA): TGTGCCACCAGTGACTCCGGGACAGGGGGACATGAGCAGTTCTTC. Translation gives CATSDSGTGGHEQFF.

The rearrangement joins TRBV7-9 to TRBJ1-2; 10 bases fit TRBD1. With 7 bases clipped from V and 2 bases from J, the junction kept 1 base outside the gene matches. Germline loops: CDR1 SEHNR, CDR2 FQNEAQ (reference sequence). The CDR3 spans 13 residues. CDR3 amino acids: CASKGQGNYGYTF. CDR3 coding DNA: TGTGCCAGCAAGGGACAGGGGAACTATGGCTACACCTTC.

The CDR3 is CASSPSDTQYF. CDR3 in DNA: TGTGCCAGCTCACCTTCAGATACGCAGTATTTT. The V call is TRBV18, the J call TRBJ2-3; no clear D. The germline CDR1 and CDR2 sequences are KGHSH and LQKENI. This CDR3 contains 11 residues. Trimming cost V 3 bases and J 4 bases, with 2 bases left between them.

The genes are TRBV28 and TRBJ2-5, with no clear D. The germline gives CDR1 MDHEN, CDR2 SYDVKM. V lost 5 bases, J lost 1 base, and 14 bases lay in between. This CDR3 is 15 amino acids long. The CDR3 loop is CASSIPQTGQETQYF. DNA for the CDR3: TGTGCCAGCAGTATCCCTCAGACGGGCCAAGAGACCCAGTACTTC.

In this sample, this clone turned up a few times. The chain recombines TRBV6-6 with TRBJ1-4; D unresolved. This CDR3 is built from 11 residues. V was shortened by 0 bases and J by 8 bases, with 1 base between the two germline ends. The V gene's germline CDR1 is MNHNY and CDR2 SVGAGI (reference sequence). CDR3: CASSYSEKLFF. The CDR3 DNA reads as TGTGCCAGCAGTTACTCGGAAAAACTGTTTTTT.

The CDR3 DNA reads TGTGCCAGCAGCCAAGATCCTAGCGGGGGGGCTATGAGCAATGAGCAGTTCTTC. This sequence encodes CASSQDPSGGAMSNEQFF. This chain links TRBV4-2 with TRBJ2-1; 12 nucleotides line up with TRBD2. The CDR3 is made up of 18 amino acids. Germline loops: CDR1 LGHNA, CDR2 YNFKEQ. Trimming took 0 bases from V and 6 from J; bases not matched to a gene: 9.

This rearrangement joins TRBV13 to TRBJ2-2; 12 bases fit TRBD2. The CDR3 has 17 residues. Germline V gives CDR1 PRHDT, CDR2 FYEKMQ (reference sequence). Germline trimming cut 0 bases from V and 5 bases from J; bases unmatched to any gene: 4. The CDR3 DNA is TGTGCCAGCAGCTTAGGGACTAGCGGGAGAGTTACCGGGGAGCTGTTTTTT. Encoded protein: CASSLGTSGRVTGELFF.

CDR3 in amino acids: CASSPGGNEKLFF. The DNA of the CDR3 is TGTGCCAGCTCACCAGGGGGTAATGAAAAACTGTTTTTT. The chain couples TRBV18 to TRBJ1-4; tentatively, D is TRBD1 (5 bases). The V gene's germline CDR1 is KGHSH and CDR2 LQKENI. The CDR3 runs to 13 residues. V was trimmed by 2 bases and J by 4 bases, leaving 5 bases between them.

This clone was seen just once. The rearrangement joins TRBV5-1 to TRBJ2-7, with TRBD1 identical over 8 bases. CDR3 size: 16 residues. Trimming removed 1 base from V and 0 bases from J; junction bases left unmatched: 6. Germline loops: CDR1 SGHRS, CDR2 YFSETQ. The CDR3 DNA sequence: TGCGCCAGCAGCTTGACCGGACAGGGTCCCTCCTACGAGCAGTACTTC. Protein sequence: CASSLTGQGPSYEQYF.

The chain combines TRBV9 with TRBJ1-6; 7 bases fit TRBD1. The germline V gene has CDR1 SGDLS and CDR2 YYNGEE. V lost 1 base to trimming and J lost 6 bases; unmatched junction nucleotides: 4. The CDR3 has 15 amino acids. The CDR3 DNA sequence: TGTGCCAGCAGCGTACAGGCAGGGGGTAATTCACCCCTCCACTTT. It is translated as CASSVQAGGNSPLHF.

This clone was seen just once. The gene calls are TRBV6-5 and TRBJ2-3; tentatively, D is TRBD2 (5 bases). With 7 bases removed from V and 1 base from J, the gap between germline ends came to 9 bases. Germline CDR1 is MNHEY and CDR2 is SVGAGI. This CDR3 is built from 13 residues. The CDR3 loop is CASIRTGTDTQYF. DNA for the CDR3: TGTGCCAGCATTCGGACTGGCACAGATACGCAGTATTTT.